These T cell receptor beta chains were read from a single sample in a study of blood T cells in healthy people across ages. TCRdb called the 5' RACE reads again in MiXCR, with one record for every CDR3 protein. The table records 900,000 to 950,000 distinct CDR3 sequences, almost 30% of them present only once. These same records also appear under a second study, on T cells of mothers and their children.

Sequencing was done on a sample of blood. The receptor source for this set is a woman aged 40 to 50 in good health. The CDR3 runs from the conserved cysteine through the conserved F or W. The order of the fields is D gene, J gene, V gene, CDR3 protein. The D gene is left open where the match is weak.

TRBD1,TRBJ2-1,TRBV2,CASSRQGRTYNEQFF
-,TRBJ2-7,TRBV7-3,CASSLTSDTSSYEQYF
-,TRBJ2-1,TRBV28,CASSLGGTYNEQVF
-,TRBJ2-7,TRBV7-2,CATRQMGTEQYF
-,TRBJ2-1,TRBV24-1,CATSDQGSGDNEQFF
-,TRBJ1-2,TRBV6-1,CASSEPGTRYGYTF
-,TRBJ2-1,TRBV20-1,CSARDLVGTDYNERFF
-,TRBJ2-7,TRBV18,CASSPPALRTGEQYF
TRBD1,TRBJ2-7,TRBV7-3,CASSLGTAPFEQYF
-,TRBJ1-1,TRBV7-9,CASSPPISMNTEAFF
TRBD2,TRBJ2-1,TRBV30,CAWSGGGASYNEQFF
-,TRBJ1-2,TRBV3-1,CASSQLWGYTF
-,TRBJ1-6,TRBV6-2/TRBV6-3,CASTVIQGTPLHF
-,TRBJ1-2,TRBV7-2,CASREVGNAYGYTF
TRBD1,TRBJ2-7,TRBV6-2/TRBV6-3,CASSDRTGPGEQYF
-,TRBJ2-2,TRBV4-1,CASSQRMALRPRNTGELFF
-,TRBJ2-1,TRBV12-3/TRBV12-4,CASSPVAGNTYNEQFF
-,TRBJ2-7,TRBV10-3,CAISEAGHEQYF
TRBD1,TRBJ2-5,TRBV9,CASSSRIQPGQGEETQYF
-,TRBJ2-1,TRBV7-7,CASSLVKGGLQRCEQFF
TRBD2,TRBJ2-2,TRBV7-3,CASSKRRGEGRTGELFF